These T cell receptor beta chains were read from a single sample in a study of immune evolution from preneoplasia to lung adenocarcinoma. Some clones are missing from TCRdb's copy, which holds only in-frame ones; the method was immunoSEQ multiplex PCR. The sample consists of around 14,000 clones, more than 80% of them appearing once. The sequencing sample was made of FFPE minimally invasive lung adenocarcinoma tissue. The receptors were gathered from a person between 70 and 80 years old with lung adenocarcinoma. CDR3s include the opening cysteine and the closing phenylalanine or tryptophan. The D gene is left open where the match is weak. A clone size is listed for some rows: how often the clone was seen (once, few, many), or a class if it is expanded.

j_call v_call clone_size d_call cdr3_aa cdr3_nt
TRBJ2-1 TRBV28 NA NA CASSGESSYNEQFF TGTGCCAGCAGTGGAGAGAGCTCCTACAATGAGCAGTTCTTC
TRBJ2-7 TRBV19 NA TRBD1 CASSIQGAPNEQYF TGTGCCAGTAGTATACAGGGGGCCCCCAACGAGCAGTACTTC
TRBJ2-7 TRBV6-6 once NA CASSDQGYEQYF TGTGCCAGCAGTGATCAGGGTTACGAGCAGTACTTC
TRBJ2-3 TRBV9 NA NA CASSASGGDTQYF TGTGCCAGCAGCGCTAGTGGGGGGGATACGCAGTATTTT
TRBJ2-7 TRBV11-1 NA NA CASSLGTDTFYEQYF TGTGCCAGCAGCTTAGGGACGGACACATTCTACGAGCAGTACTTC
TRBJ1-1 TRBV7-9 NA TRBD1 CASSSGTANTEAFF TGTGCCAGCAGCTCCGGGACAGCGAATACTGAAGCTTTCTTT
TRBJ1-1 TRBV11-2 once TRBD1 CASSRTGLNTEAFF TGTGCCAGCAGCCGGACAGGGTTGAACACTGAAGCTTTCTTT
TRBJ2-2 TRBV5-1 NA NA CASSPDPRDTGELFF TGCGCCAGCAGCCCCGACCCCAGGGACACCGGGGAGCTGTTTTTT
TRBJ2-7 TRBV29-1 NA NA CSVGGPRSKYF TGCAGCGTTGGGGGACCGCGGAGCAAGTACTTC
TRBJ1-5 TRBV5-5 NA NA CASSWKTDQPQHF TGTGCCAGCAGCTGGAAGACAGATCAGCCCCAGCATTTT
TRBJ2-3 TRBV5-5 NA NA CASSLDTDTQYF TGTGCCAGCAGCTTGGACACAGATACGCAGTATTTT
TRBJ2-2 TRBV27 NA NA CASSPPITGELFF TGTGCCAGCAGTCCCCCTATTACCGGGGAGCTGTTTTTT
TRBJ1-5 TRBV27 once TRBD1 CASSGSRQGELRPQHF TGTGCCAGCAGTGGGTCGAGACAGGGAGAGTTACGGCCCCAGCATTTT
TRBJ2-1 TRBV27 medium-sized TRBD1 CASSLSRTGASNEQFF TGTGCCAGCAGTTTATCTCGGACAGGGGCTTCCAATGAGCAGTTCTTC
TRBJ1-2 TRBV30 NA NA CACGVDRNYGYTF TGTGCCTGCGGGGTCGACCGAAACTATGGCTACACCTTC
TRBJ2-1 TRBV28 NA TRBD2 CASSKAGGRNEQFF TGTGCCAGCAGTAAAGCGGGAGGACGCAATGAGCAGTTCTTC
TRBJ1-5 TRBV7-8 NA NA CASSPSGDQPQHF TGTGCCAGCAGCCCCTCGGGGGATCAGCCCCAGCATTTT
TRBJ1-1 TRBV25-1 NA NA CASSRSGVNTEAFF TGTGCCAGCAGTCGATCAGGGGTGAACACTGAAGCTTTCTTT
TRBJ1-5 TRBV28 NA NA CASSLGAGLNQPQHF TGTGCCAGCAGTTTGGGGGCCGGGCTCAATCAGCCCCAGCATTTT
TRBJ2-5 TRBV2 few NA CASSVVGEETQYF TGTGCCAGCAGTGTTGTGGGAGAAGAGACCCAGTACTTC
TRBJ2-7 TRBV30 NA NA CAWSIPGTWGEQYF TGTGCCTGGAGTATACCAGGAACGTGGGGCGAGCAGTACTTC
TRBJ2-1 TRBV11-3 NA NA CASSPPTRPYNEQFF TGTGCCAGCAGCCCCCCTACCAGGCCCTACAATGAGCAGTTCTTC
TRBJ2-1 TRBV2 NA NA CASSEGVPYNEQFF TGTGCCAGCAGTGAAGGTGTCCCTTACAATGAGCAGTTCTTC